Listed below are T cell receptor beta chains from one sample, sequenced in a study of blood T cells in healthy people across ages. TCRdb reprocessed the 5' RACE reads via MiXCR and lists one record per CDR3 protein. This table holds some 1.5 million distinct CDR3 sequences, 40% to 45% found once. The material sequenced was blood. The receptors shown here come from a woman aged 18-29 years in good health. The CDR3 runs from the conserved cysteine through the conserved F or W.

j_call	v_call	cdr3_aa
TRBJ2-5	TRBV15	CATSRDGDSGQYF
TRBJ2-2	TRBV7-9	CASSPGLTPGELFF
TRBJ2-7	TRBV6-5	CASSSRLRDEQYF
TRBJ2-1	TRBV5-1	CASREQGSYSEQFF
TRBJ2-5	TRBV3-1	CASSQALHGGSNEQYF
.	TRBV27	CASSFRTGGDEQYF
TRBJ2-1	TRBV28	CASGRYNEQFF
TRBJ2-7	TRBV20-1	CSARDWTTRSYEQYF
TRBJ1-1	TRBV7-2	CASSLMGRIMNTEAFF
TRBJ1-2	TRBV5-1	CASRANRDAYGYTF
TRBJ1-4	TRBV7-2	CASSLTGTFNEKLFF
TRBJ2-1	TRBV20-1	CSAGKRGFLSSEQFF
TRBJ1-1	TRBV7-9	CASCFSLQGRGAEAFF
TRBJ1-1	TRBV12-3/TRBV12-4	CASSYILNTESFF
TRBJ1-2	TRBV7-9	CASSFPTDNYGYTF
TRBJ2-6	TRBV20-1	CSARDIRAGANVLTF
TRBJ1-6	TRBV3-1	CASSQARTVKNSPLHF
TRBJ2-5	TRBV20-1	CSARESTQETQYF
TRBJ2-1	TRBV20-1	CSARDRSLGTGDIDEQFF
TRBJ1-6	TRBV5-1	CASSLGGRANSPLHF
TRBJ2-3	TRBV7-4	CASSSDRPGGTDTQYF
TRBJ2-3	TRBV7-2	CASSFDSSGTQYF
TRBJ2-2	TRBV10-3	CAISGGGSPTGELFF
TRBJ2-7	TRBV5-6	CASSLAAASGSAYGQYF
TRBJ2-7	TRBV4-1	CASSQDYLYNEQYF
TRBJ2-1	TRBV5-1	CASSLPRAEYDEQFF
TRBJ2-3	TRBV5-1	CASSFRRGVLGDTQYF
TRBJ2-5	TRBV4-3	CASSHGGDAAETQYF
TRBJ2-7	TRBV21-1	CASSALVRVWHEQYF
TRBJ2-7	TRBV20-1	CSAQPEAESYEQYF
.	TRBV6-5	CASNYSAFGQGYEQYF
TRBJ1-2	TRBV6-2/TRBV6-3	CASTSGQGTRNYGYTF
TRBJ2-1	TRBV12-3/TRBV12-4	CASTEGPFPNEQFF
TRBJ2-3	TRBV20-1	CSAAGTGYTDTQYF
TRBJ2-1	TRBV9	CASSTSWEGEQFF
TRBJ2-5	TRBV4-3	CASSQTGAMTETQYF
TRBJ1-1	TRBV28	CASSKVLLREAFF
TRBJ1-1	TRBV5-6	CASSPFWGARNTEAFF
TRBJ2-7	TRBV28	CASSWTGRYEQYF
TRBJ1-2	TRBV20-1	CSARGSGHGYTF
TRBJ1-1	TRBV4-1	CASSQVGTGTEAFF
TRBJ2-7	TRBV12-3/TRBV12-4	CASSLLGGSIYEQYF
TRBJ1-4	TRBV29-1	CSVRDKSEKLFF
TRBJ2-1	TRBV25-1	CASSEGIAGKVKFF
.	TRBV27	CASSLRVPYEQYF
TRBJ2-5	TRBV9	CASSPKVGDRTKETQYF
TRBJ2-3	TRBV20-1	CSASGDRGLADTQYF
.	TRBV20-1	CSARDQRRSYNEQYF
TRBJ1-5	TRBV7-9	CASSLYSGDGNQPQHF
TRBJ2-7	TRBV12-3/TRBV12-4	CASGFAGYEQYF
TRBJ2-4	TRBV2	CASSEGKGTDIQYF
TRBJ1-2	TRBV7-2	CASSLEAGGHGYTF
TRBJ1-1	TRBV6-2/TRBV6-3	CASSRDRPPKMNTEAFF
TRBJ1-2	TRBV11-2	CASSQRGATGYGYTF
TRBJ2-7	TRBV29-1	CSVEVVSYEQYF